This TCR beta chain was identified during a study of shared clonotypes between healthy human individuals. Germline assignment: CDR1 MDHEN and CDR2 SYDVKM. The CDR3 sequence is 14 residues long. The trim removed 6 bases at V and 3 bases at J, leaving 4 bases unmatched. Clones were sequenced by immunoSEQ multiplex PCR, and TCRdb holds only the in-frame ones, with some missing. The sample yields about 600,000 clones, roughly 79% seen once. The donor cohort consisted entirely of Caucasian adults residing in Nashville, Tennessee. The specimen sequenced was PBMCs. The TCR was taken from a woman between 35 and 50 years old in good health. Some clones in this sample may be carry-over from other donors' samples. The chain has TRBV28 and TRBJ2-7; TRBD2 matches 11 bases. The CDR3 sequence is CASSRLAGSYEQYF. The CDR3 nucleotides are TGTGCCAGCAGCCGACTAGCGGGAAGCTACGAGCAGTACTTC.